This TCR beta chain was documented in a study of CD8 T cells in ankylosing spondylitis. Study outcomes and limitations: The disease-linked clones had a CD8+ phenotype and low blood frequencies. Clones linked to disease were reported to show significant enrichment in matched ankylosing spondylitis synovial fluid.

Quantitative 5'-RACE was performed with molecular barcodes, and it yielded the TCR beta libraries. TCRdb reanalysed the 5' RACE reads using MiXCR and keeps one entry per CDR3 protein. The sample includes 150,000 to 200,000 distinct CDR3 sequences, over 10% of them seen just once. This CDR3 is built from 18 residues. Looked up from germline, CDR1 is SGDLS and CDR2 is YYNGEE. V gave up 3 bases and J gave up 0 bases; unmatched junction bases: 9. Notes on this clonotype: Its antigen is not known.

The rearrangement uses TRBV9 and TRBJ2-3; TRBD2 matches at 11 bases. Input material: blood, either unsorted or a sorted T cell fraction (not recorded which). The receptor comes from a female donor with ankylosing spondylitis or in good health (not recorded which). The CDR3 DNA reads TGTGCCAGCAGCGGCGGGACTAGCGGTACAACTAGCACAGATACGCAGTATTTT. It encodes CASSGGTSGTTSTDTQYF.